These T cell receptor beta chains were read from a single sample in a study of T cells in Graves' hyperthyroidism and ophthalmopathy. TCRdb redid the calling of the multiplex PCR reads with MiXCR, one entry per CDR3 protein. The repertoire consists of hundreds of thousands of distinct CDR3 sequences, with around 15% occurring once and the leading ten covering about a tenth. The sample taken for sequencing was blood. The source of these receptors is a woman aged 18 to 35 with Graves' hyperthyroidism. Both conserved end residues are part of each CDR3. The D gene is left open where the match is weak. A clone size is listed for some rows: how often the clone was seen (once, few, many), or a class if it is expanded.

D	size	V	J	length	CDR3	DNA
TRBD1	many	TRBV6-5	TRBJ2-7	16	CASSYGGTGRAHEQYF	TGTGCCAGCAGTTACGGGGGGACAGGGAGAGCTCACGAGCAGTACTTC
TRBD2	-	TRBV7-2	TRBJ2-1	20	CASSHHLRTSGRDPYNEQFF	TGTGCCAGCAGCCATCATCTTCGGACTAGCGGGAGGGATCCCTACAATGAGCAGTTCTTC
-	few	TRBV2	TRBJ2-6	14	CATGLPSGANVLTF	TGTGCCACAGGTTTGCCTTCTGGGGCCAACGTCCTGACTTTC
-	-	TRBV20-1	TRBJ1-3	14	CSAPGMGSGNTIYF	TGCAGTGCCCCCGGGATGGGCTCTGGAAACACCATATATTTT
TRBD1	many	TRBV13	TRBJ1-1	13	CASSSTGDTEAFF	TGTGCCAGCAGCTCTACAGGGGACACTGAAGCTTTCTTT
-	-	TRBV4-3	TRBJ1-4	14	CASSQGPFNEKLFF	TGCGCCAGCAGCCAAGGACCGTTTAATGAAAAACTGTTTTTT
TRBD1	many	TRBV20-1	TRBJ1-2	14	CSARTGGTNYGYTF	TGCAGTGCAAGGACAGGGGGGACTAACTATGGCTACACCTTC
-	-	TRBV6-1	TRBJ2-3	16	CASTHTLPRGSDTQYF	TGTGCCAGCACCCACACCCTACCCCGGGGGTCAGATACGCAGTATTTT
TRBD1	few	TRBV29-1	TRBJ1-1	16	CSAIPGQGAWNTEAFF	TGCAGCGCCATTCCGGGACAGGGGGCTTGGAACACTGAAGCTTTCTTT
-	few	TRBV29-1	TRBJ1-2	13	CSVEDRVLWGYTF	TGCAGCGTTGAAGATCGTGTCCTGTGGGGCTACACCTTC
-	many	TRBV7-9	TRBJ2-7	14	CASSLLAVPHEQYF	TGTGCCAGCAGCCTACTCGCGGTGCCCCACGAGCAGTACTTC
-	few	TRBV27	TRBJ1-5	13	CASGGQYNQPQHF	TGTGCCAGCGGAGGACAGTACAATCAGCCCCAGCATTTT
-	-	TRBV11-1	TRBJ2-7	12	CAGSSGPYEQYF	TGTGCCGGCAGCTCCGGTCCCTACGAGCAGTACTTC
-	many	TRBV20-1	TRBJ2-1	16	CSATPQGAVTGTSKFF	TGCAGTGCGACCCCACAGGGGGCGGTTACCGGGACTAGCAAGTTCTTC
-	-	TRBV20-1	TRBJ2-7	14	CSARDRTASYEQYF	TGCAGTGCTAGGGACCGGACAGCCTCCTACGAGCAGTACTTC
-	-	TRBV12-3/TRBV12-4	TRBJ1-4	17	CASSTPRTASTNEKLFF	TGTGCCAGCAGTACCCCGCGGACAGCTTCAACTAATGAAAAACTGTTTTTT
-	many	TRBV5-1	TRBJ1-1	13	CASSLYYDTEAFF	TGCGCCAGCAGCCTCTACTACGACACTGAAGCTTTCTTT
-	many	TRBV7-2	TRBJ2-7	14	CASSLDHVSYEQYF	TGTGCCAGCAGCTTAGACCATGTCTCCTACGAGCAGTACTTC
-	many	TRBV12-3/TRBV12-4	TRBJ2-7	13	CASSFPQAAGQYF	TGTGCCAGCAGTTTTCCCCAGGCCGCAGGGCAGTACTTC
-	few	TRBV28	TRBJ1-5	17	CASSSAWTDPSNQPQHF	TGTGCCAGCAGTTCCGCGTGGACAGACCCATCTAACCAGCCCCAGCATTTT
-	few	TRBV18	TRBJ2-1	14	CASSPSGATNEQFF	TGTGCCAGCTCACCTTCGGGAGCGACCAATGAGCAGTTCTTC
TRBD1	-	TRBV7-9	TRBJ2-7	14	CASSSDRGGSERYF	TGTGCCAGCAGCTCTGACAGGGGTGGGTCCGAGCGGTACTTC
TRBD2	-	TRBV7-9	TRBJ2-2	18	CASSFSSGRAPFTGELFF	TGTGCCAGCAGCTTCTCTAGCGGGAGGGCCCCGTTTACCGGGGAGCTGTTTTTT
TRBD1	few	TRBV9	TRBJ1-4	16	CASSRLPGTDNEKLFF	TGTGCCAGCAGCCGCCTGCCCGGGACAGATAATGAAAAACTGTTTTTT
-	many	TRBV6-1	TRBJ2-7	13	CASSRGHTYEQYF	TGTGCCAGCAGCCGGGGACACACCTACGAGCAGTACTTC
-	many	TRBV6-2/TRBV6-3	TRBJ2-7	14	CASSWTQPSYEQYF	TGTGCCAGCAGTTGGACCCAACCGAGCTACGAGCAGTACTTC
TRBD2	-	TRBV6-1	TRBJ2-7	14	CATKGLAGSYEQYF	TGTGCCACCAAGGGACTAGCGGGATCCTACGAGCAGTACTTC
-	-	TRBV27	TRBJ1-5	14	CASSSGLPNQPQHF	TGTGCCAGCAGTTCAGGGTTGCCCAATCAGCCCCAGCATTTT
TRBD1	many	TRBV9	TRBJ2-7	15	CASSAAGQGLYEQYF	TGTGCCAGCAGTGCCGCGGGACAGGGGCTCTACGAGCAGTACTTC
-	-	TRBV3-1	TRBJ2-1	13	CASSLNGPEGQFF	TGTGCCAGCAGCCTCAACGGTCCAGAGGGGCAGTTCTTC
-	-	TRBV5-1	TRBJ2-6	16	CASSLGHPSGANVLTF	TGCGCCAGCAGCTTGGGACACCCCTCTGGGGCCAACGTCCTGACTTTC
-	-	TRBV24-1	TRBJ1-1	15	CATSAEGPWTAEAFF	TGTGCCACCAGTGCGGAGGGCCCCTGGACTGCTGAAGCTTTCTTT
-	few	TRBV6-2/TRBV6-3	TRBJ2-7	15	CASSYDGFGSYEQYF	TGTGCCAGCAGTTACGATGGTTTCGGCTCCTACGAGCAGTACTTC
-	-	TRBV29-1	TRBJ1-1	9	CSVEGTAFF	TGCAGCGTTGAAGGGACCGCTTTCTTT
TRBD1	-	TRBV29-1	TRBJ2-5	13	CSVRGQAGETQYF	TGCAGCGTCAGGGGACAGGCGGGAGAGACCCAGTACTTC
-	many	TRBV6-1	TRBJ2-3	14	CASNTGDVKDTQYF	TGTGCCAGCAATACGGGAGATGTCAAAGATACGCAGTATTTT
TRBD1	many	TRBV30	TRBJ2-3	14	CAWGDRGKTDTQYF	TGTGCCTGGGGGGACAGGGGGAAGACAGATACGCAGTATTTT
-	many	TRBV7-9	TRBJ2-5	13	CASSLVPEETQYF	TGTGCCAGCAGCCTGGTACCCGAGGAGACCCAGTACTTC
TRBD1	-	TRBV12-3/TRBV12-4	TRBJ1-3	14	CASSPRTGADTIYF	TGTGCCAGCAGTCCGCGGACAGGGGCGGACACCATATATTTT
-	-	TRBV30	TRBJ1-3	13	CAWRASSGNTIYF	TGTGCCTGGAGGGCCTCATCCGGAAACACCATATATTTT
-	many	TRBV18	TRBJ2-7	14	CASSPSRTVYEQYF	TGTGCCAGCTCACCTTCTAGGACAGTCTACGAGCAGTACTTC
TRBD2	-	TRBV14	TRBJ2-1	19	CASSQEAPWASGRSNEQFF	TGTGCCAGCAGCCAAGAGGCACCATGGGCTAGCGGGAGGAGCAATGAGCAGTTCTTC
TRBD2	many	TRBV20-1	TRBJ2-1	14	CSARTSGARNEQFF	TGCAGTGCCAGAACTAGCGGAGCGCGGAATGAGCAGTTCTTC
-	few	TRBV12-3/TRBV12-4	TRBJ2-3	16	CASSLQGSTSTDTQYF	TGTGCCAGCAGTCTACAGGGTTCTACTAGCACAGATACGCAGTATTTT
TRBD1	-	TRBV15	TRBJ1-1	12	CATSPDRGHAFF	TGTGCCACCAGTCCGGACAGGGGGCACGCTTTCTTT
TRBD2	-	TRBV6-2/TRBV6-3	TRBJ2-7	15	CASSLQILAGEEQYF	TGTGCCAGCAGTCTCCAGATACTAGCGGGAGAAGAGCAGTACTTC
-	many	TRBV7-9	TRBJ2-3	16	CASSELTGLRTDTQYF	TGTGCCAGCAGCGAACTCACGGGACTGCGCACAGATACGCAGTATTTT
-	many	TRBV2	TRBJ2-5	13	CASKTNSEETQYF	TGTGCCAGCAAGACTAACAGCGAAGAGACCCAGTACTTC
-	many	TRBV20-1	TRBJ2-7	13	CSARTASFYEQYF	TGCAGTGCTAGAACGGCTTCGTTCTACGAGCAGTACTTC
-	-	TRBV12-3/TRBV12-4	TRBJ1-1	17	CASSFRKTPSPNTEAFF	TGTGCCAGCAGTTTCCGGAAGACCCCGAGTCCGAACACTGAAGCTTTCTTT
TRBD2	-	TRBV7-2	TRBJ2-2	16	CASSYRLAGGTGELFF	TGTGCCAGCAGCTACAGACTAGCGGGAGGGACCGGGGAGCTGTTTTTT
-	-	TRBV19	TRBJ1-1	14	CASSPGSPTTEAFF	TGTGCCAGTAGTCCCGGATCCCCTACCACTGAAGCTTTCTTT
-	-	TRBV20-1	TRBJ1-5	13	CSAQGGSNQPQHF	TGCAGTGCTCAGGGAGGTAGCAATCAGCCCCAGCATTTT
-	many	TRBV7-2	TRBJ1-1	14	CASSPQIVNTEAFF	TGTGCCAGCAGCCCCCAGATAGTGAACACTGAAGCTTTCTTT
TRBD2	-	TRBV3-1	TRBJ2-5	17	CASSQDKLAGVRETQYF	TGTGCCAGCAGCCAAGATAAACTAGCGGGAGTCAGAGAGACCCAGTACTTC
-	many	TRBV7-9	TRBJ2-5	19	CASSLGGPADRVDQETQYF	TGTGCCAGCAGCCTCGGGGGGCCAGCGGACAGGGTCGACCAAGAGACCCAGTACTTC
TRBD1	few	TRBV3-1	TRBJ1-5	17	CASSQDLVGTGSQPQHF	TGTGCCAGCAGCCAAGATCTCGTCGGGACAGGGAGTCAGCCCCAGCATTTT
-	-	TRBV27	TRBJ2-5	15	CASSYYGSGQETQYF	TGTGCCAGCAGTTACTACGGGAGCGGCCAAGAGACCCAGTACTTC